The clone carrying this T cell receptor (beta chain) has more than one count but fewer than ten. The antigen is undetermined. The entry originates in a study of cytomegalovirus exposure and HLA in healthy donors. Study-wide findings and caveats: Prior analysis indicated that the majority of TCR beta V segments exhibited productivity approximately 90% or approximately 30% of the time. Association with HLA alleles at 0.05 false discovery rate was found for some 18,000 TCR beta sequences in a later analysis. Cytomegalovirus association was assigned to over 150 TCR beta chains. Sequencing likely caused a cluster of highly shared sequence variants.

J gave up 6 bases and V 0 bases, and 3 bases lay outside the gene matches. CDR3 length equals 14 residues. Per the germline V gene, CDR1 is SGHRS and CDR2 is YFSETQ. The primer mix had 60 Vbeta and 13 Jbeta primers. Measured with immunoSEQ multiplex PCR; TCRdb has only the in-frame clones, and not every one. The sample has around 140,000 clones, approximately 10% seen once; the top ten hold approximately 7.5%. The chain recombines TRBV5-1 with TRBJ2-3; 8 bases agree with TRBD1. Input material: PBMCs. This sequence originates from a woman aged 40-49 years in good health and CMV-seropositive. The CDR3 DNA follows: TGCGCCAGCAGCTTGGCAACAGGGGGGGATACGCAGTATTTT. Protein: CASSLATGGDTQYF. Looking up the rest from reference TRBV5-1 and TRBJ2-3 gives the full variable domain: KAGVTQTPRYLIKTRGQQVTLSCSPISGHRSVSWYQQTPGQGLQFLFEYFSETQRNKGNFPGRFSGRQFSNSRSEMNVSTLELGDSALYLCASSLATGGDTQYFGPGTRLTVL.